One sample yielded the 15 T cell receptor beta chains listed below, sequenced in a study of T cells after yellow fever vaccination. TCRdb reanalysed the 5' RACE reads using MiXCR and keeps one entry per CDR3 protein. The sample shows about 340,000 distinct CDR3 sequences, around an eighth of them seen only once. The source was CD4+ T cells sorted from PBMCs, collected 15 days after the yellow fever booster vaccination. All receptors derive from a man younger than 30 who received the YFV17D yellow fever vaccine.

The table lists this clonotype with a few counts. The chain combines TRBV11-2 with TRBJ2-1, with D possibly matching TRBD2 (5 bases). Germline CDR1 and CDR2: SGHAT and FQNNGV. CDR3 size: 13 residues. Trimming shortened V by 5 bases and J by 2 bases, and 7 bases separated the two germline ends. CDR3 DNA sequence: TGTGCCAGCAGCATCGGGACCTACAATGAGCAGTTCTTC. This encodes CASSIGTYNEQFF.

Ten or more counts support this clonotype. This sequence joins TRBV7-8 and TRBJ2-6, with TRBD1 identical over 7 bases. In germline, CDR1 is SGHVS, CDR2 FQNEAQ. V gave up 3 bases and J gave up 2 bases; unmatched junction bases: 1. This CDR3 is 15 amino acids long. As DNA, the CDR3 is TGTGCCAGCAGCTTTCAGGGGGCTGGGGCCAACGTCCTGACTTTC. Its translation: CASSFQGAGANVLTF. The full variable domain, completed using reference TRBV7-8 and TRBJ2-6, is GAGVSQSPRYKVAKRGQDVALRCDPISGHVSLFWYQQALGQGPEFLTYFQNEAQLDKSGLPSDRFFAERPEGSVSTLKIQRTQQEDSAVYLCASSFQGAGANVLTFGAGSRLTVL.

J is TRBJ2-1 and V is TRBV5-1, with D perhaps matching TRBD2 (6 bases). Germline V gene lookup returns CDR1 SGHRS and CDR2 YFSETQ. The V end was cut by 1 base, the J end by 6 bases, with 14 bases between. This CDR3 is 15 amino acids long. The DNA for the CDR3 is TGCGCCAGCAGCTTGCTAGCGTCGAGGGTCAATGAGCAGTTCTTC. It codes for CASSLLASRVNEQFF.

This clonotype was observed a single time. The genes are TRBV4-1 and TRBJ2-3; the D call may be TRBD1 or TRBD2 (5 bases each). Trimming removed 6 bases at V and 3 bases at J, with 19 bases between. The CDR3 covers 16 residues. CDR1 is MGHRA and CDR2 is YSYEKL in the germline V gene. The CDR3 region has the DNA TGCGCCAGCAGACCGGGACCCGCCCTGGGGACAGATACGCAGTATTTT. Translated, it gives CASRPGPALGTDTQYF.

The V gene is TRBV7-9, the J gene TRBJ2-1; 9 nucleotides align to TRBD2. The germline V gene encodes CDR1 SEHNR and CDR2 FQNEAQ (reference sequence). V lost 2 bases, J lost 3 bases, and 8 bases stayed unmatched. The CDR3 covers 17 residues. This CDR3 is CASSLSYRLAVYNEQFF. DNA for the CDR3: TGTGCCAGCAGCTTAAGCTATCGACTAGCGGTCTACAATGAGCAGTTCTTC.

The V gene is TRBV20-1, the J gene TRBJ2-7; 12 bases fit TRBD1. The CDR3 is 14 amino acids. V lost 4 bases, J lost 4 bases, and 5 bases stayed unmatched. Per germline, CDR1 DFQATT and CDR2 SNEGSKA (reference sequence). CDR3 sequence: CSATQGQGAYEQYF. The CDR3 DNA reads TGCAGTGCTACCCAGGGACAGGGGGCTTACGAGCAGTACTTC.

This clonotype was found a few times. This chain joins TRBV2 and TRBJ2-7; D is undetermined. The germline gives CDR1 SNHLY, CDR2 FYNNEI. Trimming shortened V by 1 base and J by 1 base, and 14 bases separated the two germline ends. The CDR3 has 16 amino acids. The CDR3 region is CASSEESYLLSYEQYF. The CDR3 bases are TGTGCCAGCAGTGAAGAATCTTATCTATTATCCTACGAGCAGTACTTC.

This clonotype was detected ten times or more. The V call is TRBV7-2, the J call TRBJ2-7; D uncertain. CDR1 is SGHTA and CDR2 is FQGNSA in the germline V gene. The CDR3 is 14 amino acids. V was shortened by 5 bases and J by 4 bases, with 15 bases between the two germline ends. The CDR3: CASSRYREGYEQYF. CDR3 DNA sequence: TGTGCCAGCAGCCGCTATAGGGAAGGGTACGAGCAGTACTTC.

The V gene is TRBV7-9, the J gene TRBJ2-2; D unresolved. This CDR3 has 13 residues. Germline V gives CDR1 SEHNR, CDR2 FQNEAQ (reference sequence). The V end lost 5 bases, the J end lost 6 bases, and 10 bases lay between the germline ends. CDR3 region: CASSPAVPGELFF. In nucleotides, the CDR3 is TGTGCCAGCAGCCCCGCCGTGCCCGGGGAGCTGTTTTTT.

Only a few counts were recorded for this clonotype. The chain couples TRBV5-1 to TRBJ2-1; 9 nucleotides align to TRBD2. The CDR3 is 17 amino acids. V lost 3 bases to trimming and J lost 1 base; unmatched junction nucleotides: 8. The germline V gene has CDR1 SGHRS and CDR2 YFSETQ. The CDR3 nucleotides are TGCGCCAGCAGCTCGCGGGGGGGAGGATTGTCCTACAATGAGCAGTTCTTC. Protein: CASSSRGGGLSYNEQFF.

The chain employs TRBV14 and TRBJ1-3; D gene ambiguous. Germline V gives CDR1 SGHDN, CDR2 FVKESK. The V gene lost 1 base and the J gene lost 4 bases, with 11 bases spanning the gap. CDR3 size: 15 residues. The CDR3 loop is CASSQAGLLGNTIYF. In DNA form, the CDR3 reads TGTGCCAGCAGCCAAGCGGGTCTCCTAGGAAACACCATATATTTT.

The chain is built from TRBV11-2 and TRBJ1-2; D gene ambiguous. The CDR3 runs 12 residues. Germline V CDR1 and CDR2: SGHAT, FQNNGV. V lost 4 bases and J 7 bases, leaving 10 bases between the germline ends. The CDR3 loop is CASSYLQFGYTF. The DNA of the CDR3 is TGTGCCAGCAGCTACTTACAGTTTGGCTACACCTTC. Combining the CDR3 with reference TRBV11-2 and TRBJ1-2 gives the whole variable domain EAGVAQSPRYKIIEKRQSVAFWCNPISGHATLYWYQQILGQGPKLLIQFQNNGVVDDSQLPKDRFSAERLKGVDSTLKIQPAKLEDSAVYLCASSYLQFGYTFGSGTRLTVV.

This rearrangement joins TRBV20-1 to TRBJ2-3; TRBD1 matches 9 bases. The CDR3 covers 13 residues. Germline-derived CDR1 and CDR2 are DFQATT and SNEGSKA (reference sequence). V lost 3 bases, J lost 4 bases, and 2 bases stayed unmatched. The CDR3 nucleotides are TGCAGTGCTAGGGGACAGGGATCAGATACGCAGTATTTT. It is translated as CSARGQGSDTQYF.

This clonotype was seen a few times. V usage is TRBV20-1 and J usage is TRBJ2-7; the D call may be TRBD1 or TRBD2 (5 bases each). With 0 bases removed from V and 7 bases from J, the gap between germline ends came to 19 bases. The length of the CDR3 is 15 residues. The germline gives CDR1 DFQATT, CDR2 SNEGSKA (reference sequence). The CDR3 is CSARDRVGDPFEQYF. The CDR3 DNA follows: TGCAGTGCTAGAGATCGGGTTGGGGACCCGTTTGAGCAGTACTTC.

This chain joins TRBV6-1 and TRBJ1-2; possibly TRBD1 for D (5 bases). Germline lookup yields CDR1 MNHNS and CDR2 SASEGT. V lost 4 bases, J lost 4 bases, and 10 bases lay in between. CDR3 length: 13 amino acids. DNA for the CDR3: TGTGCCAGCAGTGTTGGGGGACTCTATGGCTACACCTTC. It specifies CASSVGGLYGYTF.